The 9 T cell receptor beta chains given below trace back to one sample, sequenced in a study of T cell repertoires in cytomegalovirus infection. Each CDR3 protein gets one entry after TCRdb re-called the reads with MiXCR. In the table there are about 83,000 distinct CDR3 sequences, over 25% of which are singletons. These TCRs' antigens remain unknown. Specimen: CD8+ T cells from cultured PBMCs, collected from culture after CMV antigen stimulation. All receptors derive from a human donor in good health (CMV status not recorded). Some clones in this sample may be carry-over from other donors' samples.

This clonotype was picked up a small number of times. V is TRBV24-1 and J is TRBJ2-1; D may be TRBD2 (6 bases). The CDR3 contains 16 residues. The V gene's germline CDR1 is KGHDR and CDR2 SFDVKD. With 2 bases removed from V and 2 bases from J, the gap between germline ends came to 12 bases. CDR3 region: CATSDSRDLPYNEQFF. CDR3 nucleotides: TGTGCCACCAGTGATTCCAGGGACTTACCCTACAATGAGCAGTTCTTC.

This clonotype was found a few times. The chain couples TRBV10-3 to TRBJ1-1; D gene unclear. V dropped 0 bases and J dropped 4 bases, with 6 bases sitting between them. Per the germline V gene, CDR1 is ENHRY and CDR2 is SYGVKD. The CDR3 loop spans 13 amino acids. The CDR3 reads CAISESWVTEAFF. CDR3 DNA: TGTGCCATCAGTGAGTCGTGGGTCACTGAAGCTTTCTTT.

This clonotype was seen repeatedly, ten times or more. The chain uses TRBV27 and TRBJ1-1; tentative D call: TRBD1 (6 bases). The CDR3 runs to 13 residues. Germline V gives CDR1 MNHEY, CDR2 SMNVEV (reference sequence). Deletions cut 6 bases from V and 9 bases from J, with 17 bases between. Here the CDR3 reads CASSFQTGLKAFF. CDR3 in DNA: TGTGCCAGCAGCTTCCAGACAGGCCTAAAAGCTTTCTTT.

At least ten counts were recorded for this clonotype. The CDR3 reads CASSLSPGTGTKRTDTQYF. CDR3 nucleotides: TGTGCCAGCAGCTTAAGTCCCGGGACAGGGACAAAGCGCACAGATACGCAGTATTTT. This chain joins TRBV7-6 and TRBJ2-3; 9 bases fit TRBD1. Germline V CDR1 and CDR2: SGHVS, FNYEAQ. The CDR3 runs 19 residues. After removal of 2 bases from V and 1 base from J, the junction contained 13 bases not matched to a gene.

This clonotype was observed many times. The chain couples TRBV6-5 to TRBJ1-5; D is unresolved. Germline lookup yields CDR1 MNHEY and CDR2 SVGAGI. The CDR3 is made up of 18 amino acids. V lost 2 bases to trimming and J lost 0 bases, with 17 bases between them. This CDR3 is CASSYREPGPGSNQPQHF. The CDR3 DNA reads as TGTGCCAGCAGTTACCGGGAACCCGGGCCAGGTAGCAATCAGCCCCAGCATTTT.

This clonotype has only a few counts. The rearrangement uses TRBV25-1 and TRBJ2-1, with D possibly matching TRBD2 (7 bases). The CDR3 is made up of 17 amino acids. Trimming stripped 1 base from V and 5 bases from J, with 18 bases between. The germline V gene encodes CDR1 MGHDK and CDR2 SYGVNS. In DNA form, the CDR3 reads TGTGCCAGCAGTGAATTAGGGGGGGGGCCTTTTCACAATGAGCAGTTCTTC. Amino acids: CASSELGGGPFHNEQFF.

CDR3 sequence (DNA): TGTGCCAGCAGCTCGCGGACAGACACCTACTCTAACTATGGCTACACCTTC. Encoded protein: CASSSRTDTYSNYGYTF. This chain links TRBV5-5 with TRBJ1-2; possibly TRBD1 for D (6 bases). The germline gives CDR1 SGHKS, CDR2 YYEKEE (reference sequence). This CDR3 comprises 17 residues. Deletions cut 3 bases from V and 0 bases from J, with 18 bases between.

This clonotype was seen ten or more times. V is TRBV28 and J is TRBJ2-7; TRBD1 agrees at 8 bases. J was trimmed by 6 bases and V by 3 bases; bases with no gene match: 13. CDR1 and CDR2 (germline): MDHEN, SYDVKM. The CDR3 contains 16 residues. DNA of the CDR3: TGTGCCAGCAGTTTCCTCGGGCAGGGGGCCCTACGCGAGCAGTACTTC. Encoded protein: CASSFLGQGALREQYF.

This clonotype was seen ten or more times. V gene TRBV6-1 combines with J gene TRBJ1-6; possibly TRBD1 for D (6 bases). Trimming left V 3 bases short and J 7 bases short, with 10 bases between. The germline gives CDR1 MNHNS, CDR2 SASEGT. There are 14 residues in the CDR3. The DNA of the CDR3 is TGTGCCAGCAGTGACACAGGGTTCAATTCACCCCTCCACTTT. Its translation is CASSDTGFNSPLHF.